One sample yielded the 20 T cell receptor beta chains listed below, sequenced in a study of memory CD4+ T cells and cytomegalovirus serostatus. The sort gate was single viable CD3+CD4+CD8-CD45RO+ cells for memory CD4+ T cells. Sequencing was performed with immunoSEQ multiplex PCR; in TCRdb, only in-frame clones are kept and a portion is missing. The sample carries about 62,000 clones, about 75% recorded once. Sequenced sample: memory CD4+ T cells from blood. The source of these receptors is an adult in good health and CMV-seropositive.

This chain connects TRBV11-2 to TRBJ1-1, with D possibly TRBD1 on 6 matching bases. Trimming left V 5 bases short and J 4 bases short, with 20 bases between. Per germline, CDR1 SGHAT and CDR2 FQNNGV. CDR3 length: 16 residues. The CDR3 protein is CASSARTARAGTEAFF. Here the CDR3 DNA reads TGTGCCAGCAGCGCCCGGACAGCGCGCGCGGGCACTGAAGCTTTCTTT.

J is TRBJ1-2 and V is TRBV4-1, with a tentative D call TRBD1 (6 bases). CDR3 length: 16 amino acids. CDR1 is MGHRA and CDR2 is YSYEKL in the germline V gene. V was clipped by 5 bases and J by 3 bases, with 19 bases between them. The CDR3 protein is CASSGTLIRGHYGYTF. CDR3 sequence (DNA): TGCGCCAGCAGCGGGACACTTATCCGGGGGCACTATGGCTACACCTTC.

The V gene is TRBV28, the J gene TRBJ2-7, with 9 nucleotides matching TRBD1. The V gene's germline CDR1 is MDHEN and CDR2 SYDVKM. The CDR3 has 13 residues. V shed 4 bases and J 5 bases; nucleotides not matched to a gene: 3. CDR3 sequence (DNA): TGTGCCAGCAGTTGGGGACAGGGACACGAGCAGTACTTC. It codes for CASSWGQGHEQYF.

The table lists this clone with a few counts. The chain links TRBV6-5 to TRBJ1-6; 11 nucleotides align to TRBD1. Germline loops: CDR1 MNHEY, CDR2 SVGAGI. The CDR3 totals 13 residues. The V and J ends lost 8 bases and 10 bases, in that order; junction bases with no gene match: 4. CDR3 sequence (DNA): TGTGCCAGCGGACAGGGGGCAACGTCACCCCTCCACTTT. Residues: CASGQGATSPLHF.

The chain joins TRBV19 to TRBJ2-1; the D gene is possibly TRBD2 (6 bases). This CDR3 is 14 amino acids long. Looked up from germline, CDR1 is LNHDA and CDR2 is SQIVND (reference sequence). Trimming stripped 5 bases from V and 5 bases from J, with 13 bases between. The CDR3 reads CASSRVGSNNEQFF. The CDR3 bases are TGTGCCAGTAGTCGTGTCGGGAGTAACAATGAGCAGTTCTTC.

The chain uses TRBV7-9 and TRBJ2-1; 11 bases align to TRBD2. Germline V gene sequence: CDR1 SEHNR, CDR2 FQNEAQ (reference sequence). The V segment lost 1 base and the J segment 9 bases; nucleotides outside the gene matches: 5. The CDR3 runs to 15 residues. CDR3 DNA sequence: TGTGCCAGCAGCTTAGATAGCGGGGGGGCCATTGAGCAGTTCTTC. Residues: CASSLDSGGAIEQFF.

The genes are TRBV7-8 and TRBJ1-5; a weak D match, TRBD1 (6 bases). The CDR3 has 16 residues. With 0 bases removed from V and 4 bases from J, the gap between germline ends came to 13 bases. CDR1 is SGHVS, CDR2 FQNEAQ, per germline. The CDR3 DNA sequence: TGTGCCAGCAGCTTAGCCAGGGGACAACGAAATCAGCCCCAGCATTTT. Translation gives CASSLARGQRNQPQHF.

The CDR3 nucleotides are TGTGCCAGCAGTTTATCCCCTCCGGGGGCCCACCAAGAGACCCAGTACTTC. Its translation is CASSLSPPGAHQETQYF. This rearrangement joins TRBV27 to TRBJ2-5; TRBD1 or TRBD2 may be the D gene (6 bases each). The CDR3 consists of 17 residues. Per the germline V gene, CDR1 is MNHEY and CDR2 is SMNVEV (reference sequence). Between the trimmed V and J ends, which lost 0 bases and 0 bases, there was a span of 14 bases.

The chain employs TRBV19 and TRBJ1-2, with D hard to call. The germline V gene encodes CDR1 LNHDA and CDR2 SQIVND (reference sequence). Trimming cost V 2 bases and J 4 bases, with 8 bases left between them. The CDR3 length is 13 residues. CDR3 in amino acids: CASSISHLYGYTF. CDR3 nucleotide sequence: TGTGCCAGTAGTATAAGCCACCTCTATGGCTACACCTTC.

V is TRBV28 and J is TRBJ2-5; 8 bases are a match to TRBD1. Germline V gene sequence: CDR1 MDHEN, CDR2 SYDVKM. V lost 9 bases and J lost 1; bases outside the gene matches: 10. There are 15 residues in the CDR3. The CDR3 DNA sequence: TGTGCCAGTAAAACATACAGGGGGATCCAAGAGACCCAGTACTTC. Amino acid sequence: CASKTYRGIQETQYF.

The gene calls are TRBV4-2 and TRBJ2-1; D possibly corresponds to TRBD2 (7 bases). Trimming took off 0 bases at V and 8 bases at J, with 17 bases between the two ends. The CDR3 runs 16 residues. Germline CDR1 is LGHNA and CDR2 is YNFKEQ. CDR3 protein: CASSQETVGGRDEQFF. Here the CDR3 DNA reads TGTGCCAGCAGCCAAGAGACCGTCGGGGGGCGGGATGAGCAGTTCTTC.

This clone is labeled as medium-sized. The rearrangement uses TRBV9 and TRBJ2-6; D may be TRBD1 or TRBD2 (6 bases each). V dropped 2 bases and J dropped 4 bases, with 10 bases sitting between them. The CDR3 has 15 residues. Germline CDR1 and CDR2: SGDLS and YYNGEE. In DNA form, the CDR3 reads TGTGCCAGCAGCGTGGGGGGCTCCGGGGCCAACGTCCTGACTTTC. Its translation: CASSVGGSGANVLTF. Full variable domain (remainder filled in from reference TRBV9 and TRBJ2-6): DSGVTQTPKHLITATGQRVTLRCSPRSGDLSVYWYQQSLDQGLQFLIQYYNGEERAKGNILERFSAQQFPDLHSELNLSSLELGDSALYFCASSVGGSGANVLTFGAGSRLTVL.

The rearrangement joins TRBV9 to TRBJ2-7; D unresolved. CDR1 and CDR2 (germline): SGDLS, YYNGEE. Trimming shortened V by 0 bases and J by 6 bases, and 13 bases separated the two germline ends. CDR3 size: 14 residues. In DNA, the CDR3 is TGTGCCAGCAGCGTAGGTGGAGAAAACGGCGAGCAGTACTTC. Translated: CASSVGGENGEQYF.

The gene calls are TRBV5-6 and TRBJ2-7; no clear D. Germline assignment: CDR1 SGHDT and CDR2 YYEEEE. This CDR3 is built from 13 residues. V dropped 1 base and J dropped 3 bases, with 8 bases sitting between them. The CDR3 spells CASSLLGNYEQYF. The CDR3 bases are TGTGCCAGCAGCTTGTTAGGGAACTACGAGCAGTACTTC.

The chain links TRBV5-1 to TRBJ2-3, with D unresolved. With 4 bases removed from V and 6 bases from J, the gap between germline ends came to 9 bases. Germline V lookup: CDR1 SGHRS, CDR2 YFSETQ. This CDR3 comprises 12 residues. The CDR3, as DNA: TGCGCCAGCAGCCTTGCCATGGATACGCAGTATTTT. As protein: CASSLAMDTQYF.

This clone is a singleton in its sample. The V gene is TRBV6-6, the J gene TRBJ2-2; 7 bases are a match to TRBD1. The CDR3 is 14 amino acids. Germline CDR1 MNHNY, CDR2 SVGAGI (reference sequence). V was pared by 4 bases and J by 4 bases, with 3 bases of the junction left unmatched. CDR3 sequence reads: CASSSRDSTGELFF. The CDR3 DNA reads TGTGCCAGCAGTTCCAGGGACAGCACCGGGGAGCTGTTTTTT.

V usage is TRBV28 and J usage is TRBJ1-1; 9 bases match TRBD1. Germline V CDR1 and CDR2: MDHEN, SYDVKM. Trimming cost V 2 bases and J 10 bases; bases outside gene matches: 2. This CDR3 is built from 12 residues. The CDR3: CASSLGTGIAFF. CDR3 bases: TGTGCCAGCAGTTTAGGGACAGGGATAGCTTTCTTT. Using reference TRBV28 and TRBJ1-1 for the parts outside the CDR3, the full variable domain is DVKVTQSSRYLVKRTGEKVFLECVQDMDHENMFWYRQDPGLGLRLIYFSYDVKMKEKGDIPEGYSVSREKKERFSLILESASTNQTSMYLCASSLGTGIAFFGQGTRLTVV.

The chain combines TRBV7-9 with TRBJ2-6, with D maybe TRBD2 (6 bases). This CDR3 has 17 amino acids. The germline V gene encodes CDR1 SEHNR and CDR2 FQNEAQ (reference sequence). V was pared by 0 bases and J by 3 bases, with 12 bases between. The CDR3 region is CASSLATFGSGANVLTF. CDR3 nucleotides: TGTGCCAGCAGCTTAGCTACTTTCGGGAGTGGGGCCAACGTCCTGACTTTC.

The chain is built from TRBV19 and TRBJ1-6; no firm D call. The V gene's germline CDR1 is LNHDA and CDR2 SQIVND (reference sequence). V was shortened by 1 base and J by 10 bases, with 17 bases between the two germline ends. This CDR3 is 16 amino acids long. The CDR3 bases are TGTGCCAGTAGTATAGTTCCCGGACGGCGAATATCACCCCTCCACTTT. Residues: CASSIVPGRRISPLHF.

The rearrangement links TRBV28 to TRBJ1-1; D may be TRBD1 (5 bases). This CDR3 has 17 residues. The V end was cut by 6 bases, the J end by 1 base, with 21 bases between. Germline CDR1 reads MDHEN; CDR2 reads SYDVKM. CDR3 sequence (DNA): TGTGCCAGCAGCCGGAGGGCTTTAACAGGATCGAACACTGAAGCTTTCTTT. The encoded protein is CASSRRALTGSNTEAFF.